Below are 19 T cell receptor beta chains sequenced from a single sample in a study of cytomegalovirus exposure and HLA in healthy donors. TCRdb keeps only in-frame clones here, not all; method: immunoSEQ multiplex PCR. In the table there are around 150,000 clones, about 89% of which are singletons. The source material was PBMCs. These receptors originate from a woman between 18 and 29 years old in good health and CMV-seropositive.

This clone has just one count. J is TRBJ2-1 and V is TRBV18, with 8 bases fitting TRBD1. The CDR3 totals 15 residues. Losses at the gene ends were 2 bases for V and 5 bases for J; bases not matched to a gene: 5. Germline assignment: CDR1 KGHSH and CDR2 LQKENI. The CDR3: CASSPGDRNNNEQFF. CDR3 sequence (DNA): TGTGCCAGCTCACCAGGGGACAGGAATAACAATGAGCAGTTCTTC. The full variable domain, rest sourced from reference TRBV18 and TRBJ2-1, is NAGVMQNPRHLVRRRGQEARLRCSPMKGHSHVYWYRQLPEEGLKFMVYLQKENIIDESGMPKERFSAEFPKEGPSILRIQQVVRGDSAAYFCASSPGDRNNNEQFFGPGTRLTVL.

V and J are TRBV29-1 and TRBJ1-2; 8 bases match TRBD1. V shed 7 bases, J shed 7 bases, and the junction held 14 bases outside the gene matches. The CDR3 is 14 amino acids. CDR1 and CDR2 from the germline V gene are SQVTM and ANQGSEA. CDR3 sequence: CSAERTGYRGGYTF. The CDR3 DNA follows: TGCAGCGCCGAGAGGACAGGGTATCGGGGTGGCTACACCTTC. The full variable domain, in which reference TRBV29-1 and TRBJ1-2 provide the parts outside the CDR3, is SAVISQKPSRDICQRGTSLTIQCQVDSQVTMMFWYRQQPGQSLTLIATANQGSEATYESGFVIDKFPISRPNLTFSTLTVSNMSPEDSSIYLCSAERTGYRGGYTFGSGTRLTVV.

V usage is TRBV2 and J usage is TRBJ1-3; D is possibly TRBD1 (5 bases). Between the trimmed V and J ends, which lost 8 bases and 0 bases, there was a span of 14 bases. Per the germline V gene, CDR1 is SNHLY and CDR2 is FYNNEI. This CDR3 has 15 amino acids. CDR3 loop: CASSLQARSGNTIYF. The CDR3 DNA sequence: TGTGCCAGCTCCCTACAGGCCCGCTCTGGAAACACCATATATTTT.

This clone was counted once. The chain combines TRBV6-1 with TRBJ2-7; a weak D match, TRBD1 (5 bases). V lost 4 bases to trimming and J lost 2 bases, with 9 bases between them. The germline gives CDR1 MNHNS, CDR2 SASEGT. CDR3 length: 13 amino acids. CDR3 protein: CASSVGQPYEQYF. Written as DNA, the CDR3 is TGTGCCAGCAGTGTCGGACAACCCTACGAGCAGTACTTC.

This chain connects TRBV6-5 to TRBJ2-7, with D perhaps TRBD2 (6 bases). V lost 0 bases to trimming and J lost 3 bases, with 15 bases between them. The CDR3 covers 16 residues. The germline gives CDR1 MNHEY, CDR2 SVGAGI. The CDR3 sequence is CASSYSGSSANYEQYF. In DNA, the CDR3 is TGTGCCAGCAGTTACTCGGGGTCTAGCGCAAACTACGAGCAGTACTTC.

The chain's CDR3 is CASSSDSFSYEQYF. The CDR3 DNA reads as TGCGCCAGCAGCTCCGACAGCTTCTCCTACGAGCAGTACTTC. The V gene is TRBV5-1, the J gene TRBJ2-7, with D tentatively TRBD1 (5 bases). CDR3 size: 14 residues. The germline V and J ends were trimmed by 3 bases and 0 bases, with 10 bases remaining between them. Germline values: CDR1 SGHRS, CDR2 YFSETQ.

This clone was found once. This chain joins TRBV6-1 and TRBJ2-7; the match to TRBD1 covers 9 bases. J gave up 4 bases and V 6 bases, and 7 bases lay outside the gene matches. The length of the CDR3 is 14 residues. The germline gives CDR1 MNHNS, CDR2 SASEGT. The CDR3 DNA is TGTGCCAGCAGACCGACAGGGGGGGGTTACGAGCAGTACTTC. Translated, it gives CASRPTGGGYEQYF.

The chain employs TRBV29-1 and TRBJ1-2; 7 nucleotides align to TRBD1. V lost 7 bases, J lost 8 bases, and 7 bases stayed unmatched. Germline CDR1 reads SQVTM; CDR2 reads ANQGSEA. The CDR3 contains 11 residues. DNA of the CDR3: TGCAGCGGAAAAGGGGGCGGAGGCTACACCTTC. It yields the protein CSGKGGGGYTF.

V usage is TRBV6-1 and J usage is TRBJ1-5, with 9 bases identical to TRBD1. Germline V lookup: CDR1 MNHNS, CDR2 SASEGT. This CDR3 region has 15 residues. J lost 2 bases, V lost 7 bases, and 6 bases had no gene match. The CDR3 DNA reads as TGTGCCAGCATGTGGGACAGGGTGGGCAATCAGCCCCAGCATTTT. This encodes CASMWDRVGNQPQHF.

V gene TRBV11-3 combines with J gene TRBJ2-7; 10 positions match TRBD2. CDR3 size: 14 residues. Unmatched junction bases numbered 4, after V lost 2 bases and J lost 6 bases. Per the germline V gene, CDR1 is SGHNT and CDR2 is YENEEA. The CDR3, as DNA: TGTGCCAGCAGCTTAAGCGGGAGGGTGTCCGAGCAGTACTTC. Its translation: CASSLSGRVSEQYF. Based on the CDR3 plus reference TRBV11-3 and TRBJ2-7, the full variable domain is EAGVVQSPRYKIIEKKQPVAFWCNPISGHNTLYWYLQNLGQGPELLIRYENEEAVDDSQLPKDRFSAERLKGVDSTLKIQPAELGDSAVYLCASSLSGRVSEQYFGPGTRLTVT.

Only one count was recorded for this clone. V usage is TRBV5-4 and J usage is TRBJ2-1, with 10 nucleotides matching TRBD2. Trimming took 4 bases from V and 2 from J; bases not matched to a gene: 6. The germline V gene encodes CDR1 SGHNT and CDR2 YYREEE (reference sequence). This CDR3 region has 16 residues. CDR3 sequence reads: CASSISAGGPYNEQFF. CDR3 nucleotides: TGTGCCAGCAGCATTTCAGCGGGAGGGCCCTACAATGAGCAGTTCTTC.

This clone showed up just once. J is TRBJ2-2 and V is TRBV28; 7 nucleotides match TRBD2. With 3 bases clipped from V and 4 bases from J, the junction kept 5 bases outside the gene matches. CDR3 length: 15 residues. Germline lookup yields CDR1 MDHEN and CDR2 SYDVKM. The CDR3 DNA follows: TGTGCCAGCAGTTTTGCGGGAGTTATCACCGGGGAGCTGTTTTTT. It is translated as CASSFAGVITGELFF.

This clone was found a few times. The rearrangement links TRBV4-3 to TRBJ1-2; D gene unclear. This CDR3 contains 15 residues. The germline CDR1 and CDR2 sequences are LGHNA and YSLEER. The germline V and J ends were trimmed by 0 bases and 1 base, with 9 bases remaining between them. The CDR3 sequence is CASSQDWYSNYGYTF. The CDR3 bases are TGCGCCAGCAGCCAAGATTGGTACAGTAACTATGGCTACACCTTC.

V is TRBV15 and J is TRBJ2-1; D may be TRBD1 (5 bases). This CDR3 has 15 residues. V lost 9 bases and J 6 bases, leaving 21 bases between the germline ends. Per germline, CDR1 LNHNV and CDR2 YYDKDF (reference sequence). Written as DNA, the CDR3 is TGTGCCACACTACCCCAAGGCAGGGCTTTCAATGAGCAGTTCTTC. Translation gives CATLPQGRAFNEQFF.

The J gene is TRBJ2-7, the V gene TRBV15; 7 bases fit TRBD1. V lost 1 base to trimming and J lost 5 bases; unmatched junction nucleotides: 11. The CDR3 has 16 amino acids. Germline assignment: CDR1 LNHNV and CDR2 YYDKDF (reference sequence). The CDR3 reads CATSRGTTGPYDEQYF. CDR3 coding DNA: TGTGCCACCAGCAGAGGGACGACAGGGCCATATGACGAGCAGTACTTC. Drawing the rest from reference TRBV15 and TRBJ2-7, the complete variable domain is DAMVIQNPRYQVTQFGKPVTLSCSQTLNHNVMYWYQQKSSQAPKLLFHYYDKDFNNEADTPDNFQSRRPNTSFCFLDIRSPGLGDTAMYLCATSRGTTGPYDEQYFGPGTRLTVT.

This chain joins TRBV2 and TRBJ1-1; 8 bases align to TRBD1. The CDR3 is 17 residues long. Germline V CDR1 and CDR2: SNHLY, FYNNEI. Losses at the gene ends were 1 base for V and 3 bases for J; bases not matched to a gene: 10. CDR3 sequence: CASSEVGQGLSDTEAFF. CDR3 nucleotide sequence: TGTGCCAGCAGTGAAGTCGGACAGGGATTATCGGACACTGAAGCTTTCTTT.

The V call is TRBV28, the J call TRBJ2-7; 8 nucleotides match TRBD2. Germline-derived CDR1 and CDR2 are MDHEN and SYDVKM. CDR3 length equals 15 residues. After removal of 7 bases from V and 3 bases from J, the junction contained 11 bases not matched to a gene. CDR3 sequence (DNA): TGTGCCAGCAACTTTAACCCCGGGAGGGACTACGAGCAGTACTTC. This codes for CASNFNPGRDYEQYF.

The chain has TRBV5-3 and TRBJ2-1, with 8 bases that match TRBD2. TRBV5-3 is flagged as an ORF with uncertain function. V lost 3 bases to trimming and J lost 3 bases; unmatched junction nucleotides: 5. The CDR3 sequence is 15 residues long. The DNA of the CDR3 is TGTGCCAGAAGCTCAACTAGCGGCAACTACAATGAGCAGTTCTTC. Translating it yields CARSSTSGNYNEQFF.

V is TRBV6-6 and J is TRBJ1-1; the match to TRBD1 covers 8 bases. The CDR3 runs to 14 residues. Germline V gene sequence: CDR1 MNHNY, CDR2 SVGAGI (reference sequence). The V segment lost 8 bases and the J segment 0 bases; nucleotides outside the gene matches: 5. The CDR3 region has the DNA TGTGCCAGCTCTTCGACAGGGGTGAACACTGAAGCTTTCTTT. It encodes CASSSTGVNTEAFF.